These T cell receptor beta chains were read from a single sample in a study of cytomegalovirus exposure and HLA in healthy donors. TCRdb's table, derived via immunoSEQ multiplex PCR, lists solely in-frame clones and lacks some. The repertoire includes 150,000 or so clones, roughly 79% of them detected once, and roughly 1.5% sits in the top ten. Sequenced input: PBMCs. The receptors were gathered from a man aged 35 to 55 in good health and CMV-seronegative. CDR3s include the opening cysteine and the closing phenylalanine or tryptophan. Each record gives: D gene, V gene, clone size, J gene, CDR3 DNA, CDR3 protein. The D gene is left open where the match is weak. Size is omitted from some rows. Given values are once, few, many or a class for expanded clones.

>NA|TRBV18|few|TRBJ1-6
TGTGCCAGCTCACCCCCCGGGGGGATTAGCCTCCACTTT
CASSPPGGISLHF
>TRBD1|TRBV11-2|NA|TRBJ2-3
TGTGCCAGCAGCTTAGTAGTGGGGACAGGCAGCGATACGCAGTATTTT
CASSLVVGTGSDTQYF
>TRBD2|TRBV7-6|NA|TRBJ2-2
TGTGCCAGCAGCTTAGTTAGTTGGGTTACTAGCGGCACCGGGGAGCTGTTTTTT
CASSLVSWVTSGTGELFF
>TRBD1|TRBV5-1|NA|TRBJ2-5
TGCGCCAGCAGCTTGGAGAGACAGGGGCCGGGGACCCAGTACTTC
CASSLERQGPGTQYF
>NA|TRBV2|once|TRBJ2-7
TGTGCCAGCAGACCCTCTACCTACGAGCAGTACTTC
CASRPSTYEQYF
>TRBD2|TRBV5-4|NA|TRBJ2-3
TGTGCCAGCAGCTTGGGAAGCGGGAGTGCAGATACGCAGTATTTT
CASSLGSGSADTQYF
>TRBD2|TRBV13|few|TRBJ2-3
TGTGCCAGCAGGAGGACTAGCGGGAGCACAGATACGCAGTATTTT
CASRRTSGSTDTQYF
>TRBD2|TRBV6-6|few|TRBJ2-5
TGTGCCAGCAGTTACTCGAGCGGGGGAGAGACCCAGTACTTC
CASSYSSGGETQYF
>TRBD1|TRBV7-6|NA|TRBJ2-1
TGTGCCAGCAGCGTTAATAGACAGGGCGGTGAGCAGTTCTTC
CASSVNRQGGEQFF
>NA|TRBV5-4|NA|TRBJ2-1
TGTGCCAGCAGCTTGGACGCTGACTCGAGATACAATGAGCAGTTCTTC
CASSLDADSRYNEQFF
>TRBD2|TRBV29-1|NA|TRBJ2-7
TGCAGCGTTGAAGATCAAGGCGGGAGCTCCGAGCAGTACTTC
CSVEDQGGSSEQYF
>TRBD2|TRBV19|NA|TRBJ2-2
TGTGCCAGTAGGGAACTAGCGTACTCGAACACCGGGGAGCTGTTTTTT
CASRELAYSNTGELFF
>NA|TRBV27|NA|TRBJ2-7
TGTGCCAGCAGTTTATCGCCCCCAGGGAGGTCCTACGAGCAGTACTTC
CASSLSPPGRSYEQYF
>NA|TRBV7-2|NA|TRBJ2-2
TGTGCCAGCAGCGGGAGGAACACCGGGGAGCTGTTTTTT
CASSGRNTGELFF
>NA|TRBV25-1|NA|TRBJ2-2
TGTGCCAGCAGTGATCCTAGACAGGCGGACACCGGGGAGCTGTTTTTT
CASSDPRQADTGELFF
>TRBD1|TRBV9|NA|TRBJ1-1
TGTGCCAGCAGCGTAGATACACAAAGGACAGGGGCAGCTTTCTTT
CASSVDTQRTGAAFF
>NA|TRBV9|NA|TRBJ2-3
TGTGCCAGCAGCCCCTTAGCGGTCCTGCGGGATACGCAGTATTTT
CASSPLAVLRDTQYF
>NA|TRBV6-1|NA|TRBJ2-4
TGTGCCAGCAGTGGGCTAGATCTCGCCAAAAACATTCAGTACTTC
CASSGLDLAKNIQYF
>TRBD1|TRBV5-3|NA|TRBJ2-4
TGTGCCAGAAGCGGGGGACAGACAAACATTCAGTACTTC
CARSGGQTNIQYF
>NA|TRBV4-1|NA|TRBJ2-1
TGCGCCAGCAGCCAAGATCGAGGGCAGTTCAATGAGCAGTTCTTC
CASSQDRGQFNEQFF
>NA|TRBV6-5|NA|TRBJ1-2
TGTGCCAGCAGTTACAGGAGTGCCCCCTCTGGCTACACCTTC
CASSYRSAPSGYTF
>TRBD1|TRBV7-3|NA|TRBJ2-1
TGTGCCAGCAGCTCGGACAGGGTTGGCAATGAGCAGTTCTTC
CASSSDRVGNEQFF
>NA|TRBV7-2|once|TRBJ1-4
TGTGCCAGCAGCCTAATTGGGCTGAATGAAAAACTGTTTTTT
CASSLIGLNEKLFF
>NA|TRBV5-4|NA|TRBJ2-1
TGTGCCAGCAGTGGGGGGCTAGCGGAGAACAATGAGCAGTTCTTC
CASSGGLAENNEQFF
>TRBD1|TRBV6-5|NA|TRBJ1-2
TGTGCCAGCAGTTACACTGGGACAGTTAACTATGGCTACACCTTC
CASSYTGTVNYGYTF
>TRBD1|TRBV6-1|NA|TRBJ2-5
TGTGCCAGCAGTTATGAGGGGGCATGGGAGACCCAGTACTTC
CASSYEGAWETQYF
>NA|TRBV7-2|NA|TRBJ1-5
TGTGCCAGCAGCTTAGTCGGTAGCAATCAGCCCCAGCATTTT
CASSLVGSNQPQHF
>TRBD1|TRBV7-9|NA|TRBJ1-4
TGTGCCAGCAGCTTGGCTGGGACAGTCGAAAAACTGTTTTTT
CASSLAGTVEKLFF
>NA|TRBV5-1|NA|TRBJ2-7
TGCGCCAGCAGCTCCGAACAGGGCGCGACCCCCGAGCAGTACTTC
CASSSEQGATPEQYF
>TRBD2|TRBV4-1|NA|TRBJ2-5
TGCGCCAGCAGCCAAGCGAATCCCTCGGGGGGAGAGACCCAGTACTTC
CASSQANPSGGETQYF
>TRBD1|TRBV6-6|NA|TRBJ2-7
TGTGCCAGCAGTAATTTCGGACAGGTCTACGAGCAGTACTTC
CASSNFGQVYEQYF
>TRBD2|TRBV5-1|few|TRBJ2-1
TGCGCCAGCAGCTTGAATCGACTAGCGGCGATAAGCTCCTACAATGAGCAGTTCTTC
CASSLNRLAAISSYNEQFF
>NA|TRBV13|NA|TRBJ2-7
TGTGCCAGCAGCTTAAGGGGCGGTCGCCGGAGTTTCTACGAGCAGTACTTC
CASSLRGGRRSFYEQYF
>NA|TRBV2|NA|TRBJ2-2
TGTGCCAGCAGTGATCAGGGGCGTAGGACCGGGGAGCTGTTTTTT
CASSDQGRRTGELFF
>TRBD1|TRBV6-5|NA|TRBJ1-4
TGTGCCAGCAGTTTCAGGGGGACTAATGAAAAACTGTTTTTT
CASSFRGTNEKLFF
>TRBD1|TRBV19|NA|TRBJ1-1
TGTGCCAGTAGTGAAGGGACAGGGGGCCCTGAAGCTTTCTTT
CASSEGTGGPEAFF
>TRBD1|TRBV28|NA|TRBJ2-7
TGTGCCAGCAGTTCGGGACAGGGGTACGAGCAGTACTTC
CASSSGQGYEQYF
>NA|TRBV27|few|TRBJ1-3
TGTGCCAGCACCCTTAGGACAAGGAATTTT
CASTLRTRNF
>NA|TRBV30|NA|TRBJ1-2
TGTGCCTGGGGGCGGGTGGAATATGGCTACACCTTC
CAWGRVEYGYTF
>NA|TRBV19|NA|TRBJ1-6
TGTGCCAGTAGTATAGCATCGGGATCACCCCTCCACTTT
CASSIASGSPLHF
>NA|TRBV19|NA|TRBJ1-1
TGTGCCAGTAGTATCGCGATGAACACTGAAGCTTTCTTT
CASSIAMNTEAFF
>NA|TRBV9|NA|TRBJ1-5
TGTGCCAGCAGCCCCCCAGGAGGCCTTTCCCAAACCCCCCTACAGCCCCAGCATTTT
CASSPPGGLSQTPLQPQHF
>NA|TRBV27|NA|TRBJ2-7
TGTGCCAGCAGGCCCGGCGGAGGGGCTCCCTCCAAGCAGTACTTC
CASRPGGGAPSKQYF
>NA|TRBV5-1|few|TRBJ2-3
TGCGCCAGCAGCTTGGCGGCGGGACCTAGCACAGATACGCAGTATTTT
CASSLAAGPSTDTQYF
>TRBD1|TRBV7-2|NA|TRBJ1-2
TGTGCCAGCAAGTCACCCGGACAGGGAAACTATGGCTACACCTTC
CASKSPGQGNYGYTF